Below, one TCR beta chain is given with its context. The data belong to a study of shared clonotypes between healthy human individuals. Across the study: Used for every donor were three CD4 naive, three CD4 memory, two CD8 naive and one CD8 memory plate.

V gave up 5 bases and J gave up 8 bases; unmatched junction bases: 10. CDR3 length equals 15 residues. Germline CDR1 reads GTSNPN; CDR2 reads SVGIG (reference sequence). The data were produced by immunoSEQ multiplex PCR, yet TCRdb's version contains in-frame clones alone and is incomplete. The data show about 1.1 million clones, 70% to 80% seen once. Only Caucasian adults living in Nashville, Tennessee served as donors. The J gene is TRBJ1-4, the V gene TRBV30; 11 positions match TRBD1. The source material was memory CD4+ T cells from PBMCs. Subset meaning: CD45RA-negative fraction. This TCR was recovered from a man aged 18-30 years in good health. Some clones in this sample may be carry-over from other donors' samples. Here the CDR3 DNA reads TGTGCCTGGTCCAAAGGGGGGACAGGGGGAGAAAAACTGTTTTTT. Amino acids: CAWSKGGTGGEKLFF.